This T cell receptor (beta chain) was sequenced in a study of CD8 T cells in Susac syndrome. Points from the study as a whole: Susac-specific public clones were found in both the total CD8+ and the CD8+ TEMRA repertoires, with around 16 in the former and roughly 5 in the latter. Susac CD8+ clonal expansion peaked in TEMRA cells and active patients.

With regard to this clonotype: Its antigen remains unidentified.

From blood CD8+ and CD4+ T cells, the TCR beta chain was sequenced. When the RNA was reverse transcribed, random hexamers were used with an input of 0.5 to 1 ug. Each CDR3 protein gets one entry after TCRdb re-called the immunoSEQ multiplex PCR reads with MiXCR. The sample lists 75,000 to 100,000 distinct CDR3 sequences, roughly 94% seen once, with approximately 0.9% in the top ten. The CDR3 is 13 residues long. With 1 base removed from V and 6 bases from J, the gap between germline ends came to 9 bases. CDR1 is SGHRS, CDR2 YFSETQ, per germline. The sequence derives from a human donor with Susac syndrome. The sample taken for sequencing was CD8+ T cells from PBMCs. This chain links TRBV5-1 with TRBJ2-3; D is perhaps TRBD1 (6 bases). Written as DNA, the CDR3 is TGCGCCAGCAGCTTGACAGGGCCTGATACGCAGTATTTT. It encodes CASSLTGPDTQYF.